One and the same sample provided the 12 T cell receptor beta chains below, sequenced in a study of blood T cell repertoires in COVID-19. TCRdb keeps only in-frame clones here, not all; method: immunoSEQ multiplex PCR. The sample yields 200,000 to 250,000 clones, 80% to 90% seen once. Sequences were obtained from peripheral blood. The receptor source for this set is a woman aged 80 or over with COVID-19, enrolled during active disease.

The chain links TRBV13 to TRBJ1-1; D is possibly TRBD1 (6 bases). Trimming removed 6 bases from V and 2 bases from J, with 13 bases in between. Germline CDR1 reads PRHDT; CDR2 reads FYEKMQ (reference sequence). This CDR3 region has 14 residues. The CDR3 nucleotides are TGTGCCAGCAGGCGTACAGGGCCAAACACTGAAGCTTTCTTT. Its protein is CASRRTGPNTEAFF.

This clone was recorded a few times. The CDR3 reads CASSRTALSLTLSGANVLTF. As DNA, the CDR3 is TGTGCCAGCAGTCGGACAGCTCTGTCTTTGACCCTATCTGGGGCCAACGTCCTGACTTTC. This chain uses TRBV28 with TRBJ2-6; D possibly corresponds to TRBD1 (6 bases). This CDR3 is 20 amino acids long. V lost 5 bases, J lost 1 base, and 24 bases lay in between. Germline V gene lookup returns CDR1 MDHEN and CDR2 SYDVKM.

This clone appeared once. The J gene is TRBJ1-2, the V gene TRBV19; the match to TRBD1 covers 8 bases. Germline CDR1 and CDR2: LNHDA and SQIVND (reference sequence). This CDR3 region has 14 residues. J gave up 1 base and V 5 bases, and 3 bases lay outside the gene matches. Written as DNA, the CDR3 is TGTGCCAGTAGTGCCGGACAGGGTAACTATGGCTACACCTTC. Protein sequence: CASSAGQGNYGYTF.

The chain employs TRBV9 and TRBJ2-7, with TRBD2 matching 7 bases. The ends lost 4 bases at V and 3 bases at J; junction bases unmatched: 10. The length of the CDR3 is 15 residues. CDR1 is SGDLS and CDR2 is YYNGEE in the germline V gene. The CDR3 protein is CASSRQSGIGYEQYF. CDR3 DNA sequence: TGTGCCAGCAGCCGACAAAGCGGGATAGGCTACGAGCAGTACTTC.

The rearrangement uses TRBV7-9 and TRBJ2-3; 12 nucleotides match TRBD1. Germline assignment: CDR1 SEHNR and CDR2 FQNEAQ (reference sequence). Trimming removed 5 bases from V and 7 bases from J; junction bases left unmatched: 7. This CDR3 contains 15 residues. The CDR3 protein is CASSLGQGAHNTQYF. DNA of the CDR3: TGTGCCAGCAGCCTGGGACAGGGGGCGCATAATACGCAGTATTTT.

V is TRBV19 and J is TRBJ2-7; D possibly corresponds to TRBD2 (5 bases). This CDR3 is 14 amino acids long. V was shortened by 6 bases and J by 0 bases, with 12 bases between the two germline ends. Germline CDR1 is LNHDA and CDR2 is SQIVND (reference sequence). CDR3 protein: CASSLRAASYEQYF. The CDR3 DNA sequence: TGTGCCAGTAGCCTGAGGGCAGCCTCCTACGAGCAGTACTTC. Supplemented by reference TRBV19 and TRBJ2-7, the full variable domain reads DGGITQSPKYLFRKEGQNVTLSCEQNLNHDAMYWYRQDPGQGLRLIYYSQIVNDFQKGDIAEGYSVSREKKESFPLTVTSAQKNPTAFYLCASSLRAASYEQYFGPGTRLTVT.

This clone was detected only a few times. This CDR3 is CASSSGAGEEQFF. In DNA form, the CDR3 reads TGTGCCAGCAGCTCGGGAGCGGGTGAGGAGCAGTTCTTC. The chain is built from TRBV7-3 and TRBJ2-1, with D perhaps matching TRBD2 (6 bases). Trimming shortened V by 4 bases and J by 10 bases, and 14 bases separated the two germline ends. The germline V gene encodes CDR1 SGHTA and CDR2 FQGTGA. The CDR3 totals 13 residues.

V usage is TRBV21-1 and J usage is TRBJ2-1; TRBD1, as called in the table, went unchecked against the DNA. TRBV21-1 is noted as a pseudogene. The CDR3 is made up of 18 amino acids. CDR3: CASSKKGTGIDAALEQFF. Here the CDR3 DNA reads TGTGCCAGCAGCAAGAAGGGGACAGGAATAGATGCGGCTTTGGAGCAGTTCTTC.

The V gene is TRBV11-3, the J gene TRBJ2-1; no reliable D call. Between the trimmed V and J ends, which lost 2 bases and 4 bases, there was a span of 6 bases. Germline V gene sequence: CDR1 SGHNT, CDR2 YENEEA. The CDR3 has 13 residues. This chain's CDR3 is CASSLSVYNEQFF. The CDR3, as DNA: TGTGCCAGCAGCTTATCGGTATACAATGAGCAGTTCTTC.

This chain uses TRBV5-1 with TRBJ1-4, with 7 nucleotides matching TRBD1. V dropped 4 bases and J dropped 4; count of bases not matched to a gene: 7. CDR3 length: 15 residues. Germline V gives CDR1 SGHRS, CDR2 YFSETQ. CDR3 sequence (DNA): TGCGCCAGCAGCGTTGGGACAGATTTTAATGAAAAACTGTTTTTT. Protein: CASSVGTDFNEKLFF.

The chain's CDR3 is CASSPARTGSAYEQYF. Here the CDR3 DNA reads TGTGCCAGCTCTCCCGCTCGGACAGGGTCTGCCTACGAGCAGTACTTC. The rearrangement links TRBV18 to TRBJ2-7, with 8 bases identical to TRBD1. Looked up from germline, CDR1 is KGHSH and CDR2 is LQKENI. V trimming: 6 bases; J trimming: 2 bases; junction bases outside the gene matches: 12. The length of the CDR3 is 16 residues. Together with reference TRBV18 and TRBJ2-7, the CDR3 gives the full variable domain: NAGVMQNPRHLVRRRGQEARLRCSPMKGHSHVYWYRQLPEEGLKFMVYLQKENIIDESGMPKERFSAEFPKEGPSILRIQQVVRGDSAAYFCASSPARTGSAYEQYFGPGTRLTVT.

This clone was counted between two and nine times. The rearrangement links TRBV18 to TRBJ2-2, with 8 bases matching TRBD2. This CDR3 is 15 amino acids long. Germline V CDR1 and CDR2: KGHSH, LQKENI. V trimming: 4 bases; J trimming: 3 bases; junction bases outside the gene matches: 4. The CDR3 is CASSRTSPDTGELFF. The CDR3 bases are TGTGCCAGCTCACGGACTAGCCCGGACACCGGGGAGCTGTTTTTT.